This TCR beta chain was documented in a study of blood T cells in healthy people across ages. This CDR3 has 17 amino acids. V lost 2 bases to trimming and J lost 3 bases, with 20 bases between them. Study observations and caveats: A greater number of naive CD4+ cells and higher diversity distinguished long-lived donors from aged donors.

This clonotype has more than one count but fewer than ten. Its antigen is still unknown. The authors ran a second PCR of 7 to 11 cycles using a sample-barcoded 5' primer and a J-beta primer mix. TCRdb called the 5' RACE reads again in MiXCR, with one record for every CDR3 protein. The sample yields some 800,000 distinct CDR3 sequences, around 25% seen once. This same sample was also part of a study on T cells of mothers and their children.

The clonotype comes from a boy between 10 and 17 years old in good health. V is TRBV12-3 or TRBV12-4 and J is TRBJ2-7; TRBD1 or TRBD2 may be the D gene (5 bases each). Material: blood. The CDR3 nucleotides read TGTGCCAGCAGTTTACCCCGGGGAGAGGGGAAGGGCTACGAGCAGTACTTC. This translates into CASSLPRGEGKGYEQYF.